This TCR beta chain is drawn from a study of blood T cell repertoires in COVID-19. Study overall: The United States, Italy and Spain supplied acute and convalescent COVID-19 samples.

The authors' processing: Reference gene primers were amplified, and this amplification served to estimate nucleated cell counts. Libraries were prepared by immunoSEQ multiplex PCR; TCRdb keeps only in-frame clonotypes and omits some of them. V and J calls and clone size come straight from that table; D and trimming were deduced from the DNA. In the table there are about 140,000 clones, about 86% of which are singletons. Trimming removed 0 bases at V and 0 bases at J, with 7 bases between. Germline V gene data show CDR1 as SGHRS and CDR2 as YFSETQ. This CDR3 has 15 residues. Only a few counts were recorded for this clone.

Sequenced input: peripheral blood. V gene TRBV5-1 combines with J gene TRBJ1-3, with D unclear. The origin of this receptor is a woman between 55 and 75 years old with acute or convalescent COVID-19. DNA of the CDR3: TGCGCCAGCAGCTTGGAGTTGAGCTCTGGAAACACCATATATTTT. This gives the protein CASSLELSSGNTIYF.